This T cell receptor (beta chain) emerged from a study of identical twins. MiXCR was run by TCRdb on the 5' RACE reads, yielding one entry per CDR3 protein. The data contain 200,000 to 250,000 distinct CDR3 sequences, approximately 7% of them seen just once; the ten biggest clones take up roughly 3.4%. Findings and caveats of the study: Part of the zero-insertion signal could reflect confounding by invariant MAIT and iNKT cells.

There are a few counts of this clonotype. Its antigen remains unidentified. The germline V gene has CDR1 SGHRS and CDR2 YFSETQ. This CDR3 has 15 residues. The V and J ends lost 5 bases and 4 bases, in that order; junction bases with no gene match: 11. The data were also submitted as part of a second study, on yellow fever vaccine responses in identical twins.

The sequencing sample was made of memory (CD45RO+) T cells sorted from blood. The receptor's source is a woman younger than 35 in good health. J is TRBJ2-7 and V is TRBV5-1; TRBD2 matches 8 bases. This chain's CDR3 is CASSPSGLVEYEQYF. CDR3 sequence (DNA): TGCGCCAGCAGTCCTTCGGGACTAGTCGAGTACGAGCAGTACTTC.